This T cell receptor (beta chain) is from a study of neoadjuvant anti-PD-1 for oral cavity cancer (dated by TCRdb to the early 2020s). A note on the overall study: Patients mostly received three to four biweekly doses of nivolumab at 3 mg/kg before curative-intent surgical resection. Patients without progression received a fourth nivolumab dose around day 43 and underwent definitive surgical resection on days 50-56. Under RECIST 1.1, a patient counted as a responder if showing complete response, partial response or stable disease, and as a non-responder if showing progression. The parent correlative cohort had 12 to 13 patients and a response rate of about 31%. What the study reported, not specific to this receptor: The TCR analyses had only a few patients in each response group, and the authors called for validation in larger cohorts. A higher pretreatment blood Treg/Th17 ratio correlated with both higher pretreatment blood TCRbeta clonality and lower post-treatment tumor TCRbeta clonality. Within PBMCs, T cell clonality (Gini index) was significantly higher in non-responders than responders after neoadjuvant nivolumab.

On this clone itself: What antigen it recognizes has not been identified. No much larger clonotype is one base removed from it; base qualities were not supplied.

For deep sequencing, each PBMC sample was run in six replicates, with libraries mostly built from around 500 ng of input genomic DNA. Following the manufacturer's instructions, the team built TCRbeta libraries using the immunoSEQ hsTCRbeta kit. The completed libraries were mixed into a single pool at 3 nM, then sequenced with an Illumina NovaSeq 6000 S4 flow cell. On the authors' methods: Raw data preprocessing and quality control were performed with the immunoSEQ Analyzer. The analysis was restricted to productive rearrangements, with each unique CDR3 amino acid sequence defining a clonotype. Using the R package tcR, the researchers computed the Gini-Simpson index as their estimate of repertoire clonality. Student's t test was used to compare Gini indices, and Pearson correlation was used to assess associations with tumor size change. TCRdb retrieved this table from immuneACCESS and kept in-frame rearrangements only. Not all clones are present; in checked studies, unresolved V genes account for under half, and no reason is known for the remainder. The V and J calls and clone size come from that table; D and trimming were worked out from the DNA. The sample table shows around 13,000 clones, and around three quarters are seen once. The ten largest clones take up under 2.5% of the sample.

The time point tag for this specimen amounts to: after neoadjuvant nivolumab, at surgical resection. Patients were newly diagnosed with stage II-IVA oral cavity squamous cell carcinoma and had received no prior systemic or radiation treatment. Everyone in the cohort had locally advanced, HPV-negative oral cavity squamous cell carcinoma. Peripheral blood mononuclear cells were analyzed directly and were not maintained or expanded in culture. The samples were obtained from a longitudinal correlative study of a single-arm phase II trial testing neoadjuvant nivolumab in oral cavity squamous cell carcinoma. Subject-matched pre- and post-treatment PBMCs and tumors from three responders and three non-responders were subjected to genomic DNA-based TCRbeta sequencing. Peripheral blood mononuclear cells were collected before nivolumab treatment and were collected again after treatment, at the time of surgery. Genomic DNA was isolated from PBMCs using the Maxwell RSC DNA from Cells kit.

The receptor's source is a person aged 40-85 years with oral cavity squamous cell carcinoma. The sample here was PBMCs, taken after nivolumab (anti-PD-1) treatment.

The CDR3 amino acid sequence is: CASRNTGGKQFF. The nucleotides are TGTGCCAGCAGGAACACAGGGGGAAAGCAGTTCTTC. The receptor chain draws on TRBV28 and TRBJ2-1; TRBD1 agrees with 8 junctional bases. Here V drops 6 bases and J drops 11 bases, and the junction holds 6 bases not matched to any gene. The CDR3 runs 12 amino acids, cysteine and phenylalanine included. Here the CDR3 DNA is all that survives: 36 bases in frame from base 1. CDR1 and CDR2 are read off the germline V gene as MDHEN and SYDVKM.